These 17 T cell receptor beta chains share one sample of origin, sequenced in a study of blood T cell repertoires in COVID-19 (TCRdb year 2020). Libraries were made using the immunoSEQ multiplex PCR assay. Drawn from immuneACCESS, this table holds only the in-frame rearrangements with V and J called that TCRdb kept. Clones are partly lost; checked studies trace under half to an unresolved V gene and leave the rest unexplained. The sample includes 100,000 or so clones, with just over 90% observed a single time. 0.97% of the sample belongs to the ten largest clones. The sample comprised peripheral blood. The receptors originated from a man aged 55 to 70 with acute or convalescent COVID-19.

This clone was seen just once. The chain carries TRBV30 and TRBJ2-2, with TRBD2 as a possible D gene (6 bases). There are 15 residues in the CDR3. From germline, CDR1 is GTSNPN and CDR2 SVGIG (reference sequence). V lost 4 bases and J lost 3, with 15 bases in between. The CDR3 nucleotides read TGTGCCTGGACAGAAGGTGGAGGGTACACCGGGGAGCTGTTTTTT. It specifies CAWTEGGGYTGELFF.

This clone has only one observation. V is TRBV6-5 and J is TRBJ2-3; perhaps TRBD2 as D (6 bases). The germline V and J ends were trimmed by 6 bases and 2 bases, with 12 bases remaining between them. Germline V gene sequence: CDR1 MNHEY, CDR2 SVGAGI. CDR3 length equals 14 residues. The CDR3 protein is CASSRAGLTDTQYF. CDR3 bases: TGTGCCAGCAGCCGTGCGGGGCTCACAGATACGCAGTATTTT.

The V and J genes are TRBV19 and TRBJ2-1; D might be TRBD2 (7 bases). The CDR3 loop spans 15 amino acids. Trimming removed 7 bases from V and 3 bases from J, with 16 bases in between. The V gene's germline CDR1 is LNHDA and CDR2 SQIVND (reference sequence). This CDR3 is CASIKGGGLYNEQFF. CDR3 nucleotides: TGTGCCAGTATAAAAGGGGGAGGGCTCTACAATGAGCAGTTCTTC.

The genes are TRBV7-9 and TRBJ1-2, with a weak D call TRBD1 (5 bases). Trimming pared 5 bases from V and 5 bases from J, leaving 12 bases between. The CDR3 contains 13 residues. The germline V gene has CDR1 SEHNR and CDR2 FQNEAQ (reference sequence). The CDR3 DNA is TGTGCCAGCAGCCCAAACGCAGGGTATGGCTACACCTTC. Encoded protein: CASSPNAGYGYTF.

The sample holds one count of this clone. The chain joins TRBV13 to TRBJ2-7; unclear D gene. CDR3 length: 14 amino acids. V dropped 1 base and J dropped 0 bases, with 7 bases sitting between them. Looked up from germline, CDR1 is PRHDT and CDR2 is FYEKMQ (reference sequence). In DNA form, the CDR3 reads TGTGCCAGCAGCTTAGTACGGAGCTCCTACGAGCAGTACTTC. Encoded protein: CASSLVRSSYEQYF.

V usage is TRBV19 and J usage is TRBJ1-5; the D is unclear. CDR1 and CDR2 (germline): LNHDA, SQIVND (reference sequence). V shed 0 bases and J shed 7 bases, with 13 bases lying between them. This CDR3 spans 15 amino acids. The CDR3 DNA reads TGTGCCAGTAGTATAGATCTAAGTGCTCAACAGCCCCAGCATTTT. This sequence encodes CASSIDLSAQQPQHF.

This sequence joins TRBV5-1 and TRBJ1-6; D is unclear. The V and J ends lost 2 bases and 4 bases respectively, with 16 bases between them. This CDR3 is 17 amino acids long. The germline CDR1 and CDR2 sequences are SGHRS and YFSETQ. CDR3 bases: TGCGCCAGCAGCTTAGAGGGCAGAGGGCAATATAATTCACCCCTCCACTTT. This codes for CASSLEGRGQYNSPLHF.

The V and J genes are TRBV25-1 and TRBJ2-2; D gene ambiguous. The CDR3 loop spans 12 amino acids. From germline, CDR1 is MGHDK and CDR2 SYGVNS. Trimming removed 0 bases from V and 6 bases from J, with 2 bases in between. The CDR3 is CASSEYSGELFF. CDR3 DNA: TGTGCCAGCAGTGAATACTCCGGGGAGCTGTTTTTT.

V is TRBV7-7 and J is TRBJ2-1; D might be TRBD1 (6 bases). This CDR3 spans 17 amino acids. Trimming stripped 5 bases from V and 4 bases from J, with 21 bases between. The germline V gene has CDR1 SSHAT and CDR2 FNYEAQ (reference sequence). CDR3 protein: CASSPGSGSGAYNEQFF. The CDR3 DNA reads as TGTGCCAGCAGCCCTGGCTCTGGGTCAGGGGCTTACAATGAGCAGTTCTTC.

The chain employs TRBV29-1 and TRBJ1-1; the match to TRBD1 covers 10 bases. The V segment lost 5 bases and the J segment 5 bases; nucleotides outside the gene matches: 8. The CDR3 totals 14 residues. CDR1 and CDR2 (germline): SQVTM, ANQGSEA. The CDR3 here is CSVTRGQGGTEAFF. The CDR3 DNA reads TGCAGCGTTACCCGCGGACAGGGGGGTACTGAAGCTTTCTTT.

This chain joins TRBV28 and TRBJ1-2; D unresolved. Germline assignment: CDR1 MDHEN and CDR2 SYDVKM. V was shortened by 6 bases and J by 5 bases, with 13 bases between the two germline ends. The CDR3 is 13 amino acids. CDR3 coding DNA: TGTGCCAGCAGATCCTCCCCCCAGTATGGCTACACCTTC. Protein sequence: CASRSSPQYGYTF.

This chain uses TRBV19 with TRBJ1-5; D unresolved. The V end lost 1 base, the J end lost 4 bases, and 8 bases lay between the germline ends. Looked up from germline, CDR1 is LNHDA and CDR2 is SQIVND (reference sequence). The CDR3 loop spans 14 amino acids. As DNA, the CDR3 is TGTGCCAGTAGTATAGTTCAGGAAAATCAGCCCCAGCATTTT. Amino acid sequence: CASSIVQENQPQHF.

The chain is built from TRBV19 and TRBJ2-3, with D maybe TRBD2 (5 bases). The V and J ends lost 5 bases and 1 base respectively, with 13 bases between them. The CDR3 consists of 15 residues. Per the germline V gene, CDR1 is LNHDA and CDR2 is SQIVND (reference sequence). The CDR3 protein is CASSRLGSGTDTQYF. Written as DNA, the CDR3 is TGTGCCAGTAGTCGCCTGGGGAGCGGCACAGATACGCAGTATTTT.

The rearrangement links TRBV28 to TRBJ2-3; the match to TRBD1 covers 9 bases. Germline V gives CDR1 MDHEN, CDR2 SYDVKM. CDR3 length: 16 residues. The V gene end was trimmed by 7 bases and the J gene end by 4 bases; junction bases not matched to a gene: 12. The CDR3 sequence is CASKTTGGAPADTQYF. CDR3 in DNA: TGTGCCAGCAAAACCACAGGGGGCGCCCCGGCAGATACGCAGTATTTT.

The chain uses TRBV6-5 and TRBJ2-7; the match to TRBD1 covers 7 bases. Germline CDR1 and CDR2: MNHEY and SVGAGI. The CDR3 has 13 amino acids. J gave up 3 bases and V 6 bases, and 5 bases lay outside the gene matches. The CDR3 nucleotides are TGTGCCAGCAGACGGGGACAGCTCTACGAGCAGTACTTC. As protein: CASRRGQLYEQYF.

The V and J genes are TRBV10-3 and TRBJ2-2; 9 bases line up with TRBD2. V was clipped by 3 bases and J by 5 bases; unmatched bases: 7. CDR3 length: 16 residues. CDR1 ENHRY and CDR2 SYGVKD come from the germline V gene. The CDR3 loop is CAISDIAGVETGELFF. CDR3 bases: TGTGCCATCAGTGATATAGCGGGAGTAGAGACCGGGGAGCTGTTTTTT.

The rearrangement uses TRBV4-2 and TRBJ2-1, with 10 bases aligning to TRBD2. Germline CDR1 is LGHNA and CDR2 is YNFKEQ. The CDR3 has 20 residues. V shed 0 bases and J 0 bases; nucleotides not matched to a gene: 11. DNA for the CDR3: TGTGCCAGCAGCCAAGATATTGCTAGCGGGAGTTTGAGCTCCTACAATGAGCAGTTCTTC. It yields the protein CASSQDIASGSLSSYNEQFF.